This TCR beta chain was sequenced during a study of blood T cell repertoires in COVID-19. Looking at the study overall: PBMCs, B-cell-depleted T cells, or T cells were the source of the cDNA or gDNA that made up the material.

With regard to this clone: The sample carries other DNA sequences with the same CDR3.

Libraries were prepared by immunoSEQ multiplex PCR; TCRdb keeps only in-frame clonotypes and omits some of them. Here the sample spans 270,000 or so clones, about 90% being singletons. Germline CDR1 and CDR2: SGHRS and YFSETQ. CDR3 length equals 15 residues. Trimming removed 2 bases from V and 4 bases from J, with 13 bases in between. What was sequenced was PBMCs or T cells enriched from blood (not recorded which). This sequence joins TRBV5-1 and TRBJ2-1, with a tentative D call TRBD2 (6 bases). This sequence originates from a woman in her thirties with acute COVID-19. The CDR3 reads CASSLEAGSYNEQFF. CDR3 bases: TGCGCCAGCAGCTTAGAGGCGGGATCGTACAATGAGCAGTTCTTC.